The sample holds many counts of the clone carrying this T cell receptor (beta chain). Its target is not known. These data belong to a study of blood T cells in healthy people across ages. Next came a second PCR, run for about 6 to 12 cycles, which used a sample-barcoded 5' primer along with a J-beta primer mix. TCRdb reprocessed the 5' RACE reads with MiXCR, giving one entry per CDR3 protein. The sample lists fewer than 750,000 distinct CDR3 sequences; around 50% were seen once. The CDR3 sequence is 16 residues long. The junction had 4 bases not matched to a gene; V was cut back by 4 bases and J by 1 base. Study conclusions and caveats: Calculation of diversity from one million T cells yielded estimates considered to be underestimates. Donors of long life had a larger count of naive CD4+ cells and greater diversity than aged donors. Roughly linear declines in TCR beta diversity per million T cells occurred with age.

The chain joins TRBV12-3 or TRBV12-4 to TRBJ2-2, with TRBD1 identical over 9 bases. This receptor was identified in an elderly woman in good health. The source material was blood. CDR3 DNA: TGTGCCAGCAGTTACGGACAGGGGAGGAACACCGGGGAGCTGTTTTTT. Protein sequence: CASSYGQGRNTGELFF.